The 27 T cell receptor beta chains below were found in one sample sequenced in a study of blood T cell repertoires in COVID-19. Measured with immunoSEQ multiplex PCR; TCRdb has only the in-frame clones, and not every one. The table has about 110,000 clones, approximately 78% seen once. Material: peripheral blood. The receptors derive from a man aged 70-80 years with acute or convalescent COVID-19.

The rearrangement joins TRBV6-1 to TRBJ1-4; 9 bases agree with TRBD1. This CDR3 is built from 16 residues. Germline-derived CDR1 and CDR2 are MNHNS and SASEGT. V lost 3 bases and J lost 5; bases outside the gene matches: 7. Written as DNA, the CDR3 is TGTGCCAGCAGTGATTCCTACGGACAGGGGAATGAAAAACTGTTTTTT. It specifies CASSDSYGQGNEKLFF.

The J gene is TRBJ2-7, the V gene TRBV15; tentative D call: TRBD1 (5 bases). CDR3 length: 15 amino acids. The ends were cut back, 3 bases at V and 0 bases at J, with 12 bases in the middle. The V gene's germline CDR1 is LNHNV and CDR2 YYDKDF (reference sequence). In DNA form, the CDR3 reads TGTGCCACCAGCAGTTTTCAGGGAAGCTCCTACGAGCAGTACTTC. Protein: CATSSFQGSSYEQYF.

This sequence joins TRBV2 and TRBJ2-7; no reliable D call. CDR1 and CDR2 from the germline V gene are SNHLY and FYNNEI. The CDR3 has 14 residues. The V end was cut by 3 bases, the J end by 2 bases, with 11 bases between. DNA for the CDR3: TGTGCCAGCAGTGATCCCGCGGTTACCTACGAGCAGTACTTC. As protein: CASSDPAVTYEQYF. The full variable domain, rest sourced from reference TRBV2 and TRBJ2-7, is EPEVTQTPSHQVTQMGQEVILRCVPISNHLYFYWYRQILGQKVEFLVSFYNNEISEKSEIFDDQFSVERPDGSNFTLKIRSTKLEDSAMYFCASSDPAVTYEQYFGPGTRLTVT.

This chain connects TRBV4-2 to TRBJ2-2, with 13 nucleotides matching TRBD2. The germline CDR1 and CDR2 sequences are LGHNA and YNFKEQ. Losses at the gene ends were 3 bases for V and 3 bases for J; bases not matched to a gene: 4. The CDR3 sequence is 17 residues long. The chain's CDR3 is CASSHEGLAGYTGELFF. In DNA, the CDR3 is TGTGCCAGCAGCCACGAGGGACTAGCGGGATACACCGGGGAGCTGTTTTTT.

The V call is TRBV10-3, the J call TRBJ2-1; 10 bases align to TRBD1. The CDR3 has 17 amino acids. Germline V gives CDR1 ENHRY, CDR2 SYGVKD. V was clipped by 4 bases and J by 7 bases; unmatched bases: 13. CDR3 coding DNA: TGTGCCATCAGTGGGCTAACCGGGACAGGGGTTAAGAATGAGCAGTTCTTC. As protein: CAISGLTGTGVKNEQFF.

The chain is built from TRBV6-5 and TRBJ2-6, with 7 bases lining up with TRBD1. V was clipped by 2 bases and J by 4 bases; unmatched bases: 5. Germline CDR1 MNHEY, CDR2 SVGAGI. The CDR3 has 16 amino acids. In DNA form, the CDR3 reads TGTGCCAGCAGTTACGAGGGGGCGAGAGGGGCCAACGTCCTGACTTTC. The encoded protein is CASSYEGARGANVLTF.

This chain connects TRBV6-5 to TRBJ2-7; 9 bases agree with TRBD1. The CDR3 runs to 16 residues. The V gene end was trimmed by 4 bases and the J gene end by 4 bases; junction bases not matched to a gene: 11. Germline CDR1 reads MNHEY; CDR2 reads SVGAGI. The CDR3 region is CASSSSPGTGRYEQYF. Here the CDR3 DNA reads TGTGCCAGCAGTTCGTCCCCCGGGACAGGGAGGTACGAGCAGTACTTC.

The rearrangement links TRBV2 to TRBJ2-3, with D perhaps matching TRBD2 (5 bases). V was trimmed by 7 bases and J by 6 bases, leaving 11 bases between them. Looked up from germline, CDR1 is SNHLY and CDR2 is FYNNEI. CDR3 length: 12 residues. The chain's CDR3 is CASTGPGDTQYF. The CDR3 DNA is TGTGCCAGCACCGGCCCGGGGGATACGCAGTATTTT.

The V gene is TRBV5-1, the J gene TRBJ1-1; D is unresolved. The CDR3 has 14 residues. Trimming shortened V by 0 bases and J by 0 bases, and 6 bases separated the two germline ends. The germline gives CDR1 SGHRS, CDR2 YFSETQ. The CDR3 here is CASSLVFVNTEAFF. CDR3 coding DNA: TGCGCCAGCAGCTTGGTGTTCGTGAACACTGAAGCTTTCTTT.

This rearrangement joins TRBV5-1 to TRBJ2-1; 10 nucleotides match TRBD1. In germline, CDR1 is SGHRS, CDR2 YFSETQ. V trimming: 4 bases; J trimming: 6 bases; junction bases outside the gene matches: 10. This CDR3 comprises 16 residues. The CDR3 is CASSRNRDRGGNEQFF. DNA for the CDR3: TGCGCCAGCAGCCGAAACCGGGACAGGGGCGGCAATGAGCAGTTCTTC.

CDR3 nucleotides: TGTGCCAGCGACGCTGGGCGAAGTGGGACAGAAGCTTTCTTT. This encodes CASDAGRSGTEAFF. V usage is TRBV2 and J usage is TRBJ1-1; tentative D call: TRBD1 (6 bases). Between the trimmed V and J ends, which lost 8 bases and 8 bases, there was a span of 21 bases. This CDR3 spans 14 amino acids. CDR1 is SNHLY, CDR2 FYNNEI, per germline. The full variable domain, rest sourced from reference TRBV2 and TRBJ1-1, is EPEVTQTPSHQVTQMGQEVILRCVPISNHLYFYWYRQILGQKVEFLVSFYNNEISEKSEIFDDQFSVERPDGSNFTLKIRSTKLEDSAMYFCASDAGRSGTEAFFGQGTRLTVV.

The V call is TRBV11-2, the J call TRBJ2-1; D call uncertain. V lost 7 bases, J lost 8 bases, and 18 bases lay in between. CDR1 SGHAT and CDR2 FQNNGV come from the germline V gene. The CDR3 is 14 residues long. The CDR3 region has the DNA TGTGCCAGCACCCCTTCGAGGAAGATGGATGAGCAGTTCTTC. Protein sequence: CASTPSRKMDEQFF. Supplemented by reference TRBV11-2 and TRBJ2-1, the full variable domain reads EAGVAQSPRYKIIEKRQSVAFWCNPISGHATLYWYQQILGQGPKLLIQFQNNGVVDDSQLPKDRFSAERLKGVDSTLKIQPAKLEDSAVYLCASTPSRKMDEQFFGPGTRLTVL.

The CDR3 region has the DNA TGTGCCAGCAGCCCCCAGGCAGGCAGCCCCACAGATACGCAGTATTTT. It translates to CASSPQAGSPTDTQYF. The chain links TRBV4-2 to TRBJ2-3; unclear D gene. The CDR3 runs to 16 residues. With 4 bases removed from V and 2 bases from J, the gap between germline ends came to 16 bases. Germline assignment: CDR1 LGHNA and CDR2 YNFKEQ.

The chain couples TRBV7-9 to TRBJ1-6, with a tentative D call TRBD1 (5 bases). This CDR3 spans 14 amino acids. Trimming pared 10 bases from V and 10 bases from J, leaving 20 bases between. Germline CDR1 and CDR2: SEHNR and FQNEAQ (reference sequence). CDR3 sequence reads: CATSQWQGRSPLHF. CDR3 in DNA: TGTGCCACCTCCCAGTGGCAGGGCCGATCACCCCTCCACTTT.

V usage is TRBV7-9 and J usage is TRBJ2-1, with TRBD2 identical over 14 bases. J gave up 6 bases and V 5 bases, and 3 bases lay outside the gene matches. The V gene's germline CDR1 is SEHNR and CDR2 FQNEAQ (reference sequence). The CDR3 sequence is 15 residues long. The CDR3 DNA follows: TGTGCCAGCAGCCGGACTAGCGGGAGGATCAATGAGCAGTTCTTC. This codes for CASSRTSGRINEQFF.

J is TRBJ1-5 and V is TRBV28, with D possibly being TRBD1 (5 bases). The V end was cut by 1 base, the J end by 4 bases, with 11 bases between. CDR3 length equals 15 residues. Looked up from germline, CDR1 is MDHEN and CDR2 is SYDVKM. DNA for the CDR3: TGTGCCAGCAGTTTATCCGACAGAGAGAATCAGCCCCAGCATTTT. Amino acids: CASSLSDRENQPQHF.

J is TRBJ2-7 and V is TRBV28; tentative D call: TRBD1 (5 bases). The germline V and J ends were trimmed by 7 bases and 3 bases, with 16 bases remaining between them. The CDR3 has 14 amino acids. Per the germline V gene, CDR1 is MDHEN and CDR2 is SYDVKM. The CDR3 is CASTLRGGLYEQYF. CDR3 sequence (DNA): TGTGCCAGCACCTTAAGGGGCGGTCTCTACGAGCAGTACTTC.

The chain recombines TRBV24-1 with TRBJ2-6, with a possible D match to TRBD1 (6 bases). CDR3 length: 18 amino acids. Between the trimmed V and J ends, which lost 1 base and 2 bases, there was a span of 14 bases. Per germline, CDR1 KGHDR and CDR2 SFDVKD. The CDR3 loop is CATSDFGAGETGANVLTF. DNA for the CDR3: TGTGCCACCAGTGATTTTGGGGCAGGGGAAACTGGGGCCAACGTCCTGACTTTC.

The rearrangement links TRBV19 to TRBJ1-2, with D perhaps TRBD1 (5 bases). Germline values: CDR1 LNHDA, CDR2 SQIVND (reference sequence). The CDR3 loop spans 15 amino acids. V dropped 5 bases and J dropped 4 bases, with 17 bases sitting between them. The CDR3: CASSPSGVHTYGYTF. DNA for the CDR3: TGTGCCAGTAGTCCGTCGGGGGTTCATACCTATGGCTACACCTTC.

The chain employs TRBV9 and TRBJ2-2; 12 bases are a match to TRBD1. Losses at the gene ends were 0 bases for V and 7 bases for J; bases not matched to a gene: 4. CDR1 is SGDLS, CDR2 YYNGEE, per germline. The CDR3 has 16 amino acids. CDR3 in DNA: TGTGCCAGCAGCGTAGGTGGGACAGGGGGCAACGGGGAGCTGTTTTTT. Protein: CASSVGGTGGNGELFF.

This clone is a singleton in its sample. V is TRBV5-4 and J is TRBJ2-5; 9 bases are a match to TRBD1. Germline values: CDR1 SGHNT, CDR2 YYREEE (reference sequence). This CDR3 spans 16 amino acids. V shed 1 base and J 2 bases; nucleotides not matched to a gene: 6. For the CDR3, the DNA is TGTGCCAGCAGCTTGTTCGGGACAGGGAGTCAAGAGACCCAGTACTTC. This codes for CASSLFGTGSQETQYF.

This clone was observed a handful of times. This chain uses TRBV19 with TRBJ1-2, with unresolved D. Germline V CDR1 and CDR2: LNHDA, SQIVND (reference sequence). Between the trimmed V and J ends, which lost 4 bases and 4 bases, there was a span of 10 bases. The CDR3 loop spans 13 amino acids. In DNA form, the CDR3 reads TGTGCCAGTAGTAATATGACGGGCTATGGCTACACCTTC. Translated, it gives CASSNMTGYGYTF.

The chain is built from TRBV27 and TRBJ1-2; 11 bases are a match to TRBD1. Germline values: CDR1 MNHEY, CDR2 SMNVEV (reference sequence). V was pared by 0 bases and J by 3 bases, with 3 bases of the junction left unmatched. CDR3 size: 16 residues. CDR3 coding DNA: TGTGCCAGCAGTTTATCGGGACAGGGGGTCTACTATGGCTACACCTTC. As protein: CASSLSGQGVYYGYTF.

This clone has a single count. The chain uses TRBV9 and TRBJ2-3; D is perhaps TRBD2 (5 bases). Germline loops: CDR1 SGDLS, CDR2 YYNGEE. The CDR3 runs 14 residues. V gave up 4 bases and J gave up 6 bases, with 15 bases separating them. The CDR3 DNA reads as TGTGCCAGCAGCCCGCGACTACCTTCGGATACGCAGTATTTT. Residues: CASSPRLPSDTQYF.

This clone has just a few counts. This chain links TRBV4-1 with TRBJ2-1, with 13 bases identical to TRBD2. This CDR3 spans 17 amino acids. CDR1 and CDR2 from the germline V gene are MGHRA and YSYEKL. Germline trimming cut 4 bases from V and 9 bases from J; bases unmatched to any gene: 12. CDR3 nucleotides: TGCGCCAGCAGCCCAGGAAGGACTAGCGGGAGTGTAATTGAGCAGTTCTTC. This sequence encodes CASSPGRTSGSVIEQFF.

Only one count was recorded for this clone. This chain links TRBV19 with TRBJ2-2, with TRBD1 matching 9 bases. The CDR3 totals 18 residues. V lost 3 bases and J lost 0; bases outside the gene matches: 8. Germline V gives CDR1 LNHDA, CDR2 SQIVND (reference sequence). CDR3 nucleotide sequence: TGTGCCAGTAGTATCCCATGGACAGGGGTCCCGAACACCGGGGAGCTGTTTTTT. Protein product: CASSIPWTGVPNTGELFF.

The CDR3 reads CASSLLGREYGYTF. As DNA, the CDR3 is TGCGCCAGCAGCTTGTTAGGGAGGGAGTATGGCTACACCTTC. The chain carries TRBV5-1 and TRBJ1-2; the D is unclear. Trimming removed 1 base from V and 5 bases from J, with 12 bases in between. The CDR3 is 14 amino acids. Germline V gives CDR1 SGHRS, CDR2 YFSETQ.